These 23 T cell receptor beta chains were all obtained from the same sample, sequenced in a study of T cells in tuberculosis. The time point is: new active TB diagnosis, blood taken before or within 7 days of starting treatment. Some clones are missing from TCRdb's copy, which holds only in-frame ones; the method was immunoSEQ multiplex PCR. The table shows tens of thousands of clones, with about 91% occurring only once. The sample was PBMCs, taken at tuberculosis diagnosis. Receptors were obtained from an adult with tuberculosis. Some clones in this sample may be carry-over from other donors' samples.

J is TRBJ1-6 and V is TRBV19, with TRBD1 matching over 9 bases. The CDR3 consists of 15 residues. CDR1 is LNHDA, CDR2 SQIVND, per germline (reference sequence). V was clipped by 4 bases and J by 11 bases; unmatched bases: 9. In DNA form, the CDR3 reads TGTGCCAGTAGTAGCCGGGACAGGGACTTCGCACCCCTCCACTTT. It translates to CASSSRDRDFAPLHF.

This clone came up once. The chain uses TRBV5-6 and TRBJ2-7, with D possibly being TRBD2 (6 bases). The CDR3 is 13 amino acids. Germline loops: CDR1 SGHDT, CDR2 YYEEEE. The germline V and J ends were trimmed by 0 bases and 3 bases, with 7 bases remaining between them. The CDR3 DNA reads as TGTGCCAGCAGCTTGGCAGCGGGCTACGAGCAGTACTTC. Encoded protein: CASSLAAGYEQYF.

CDR3 coding DNA: TGCGCCAGCAGCCTTATCGGGGGGGCCAACACCGGGGAGCTGTTTTTT. Translated: CASSLIGGANTGELFF. The chain recombines TRBV4-1 with TRBJ2-2; 8 bases map to TRBD2. V gave up 4 bases and J gave up 2 bases; unmatched junction bases: 6. CDR1 and CDR2 from the germline V gene are MGHRA and YSYEKL. The CDR3 length is 16 residues.

V usage is TRBV5-1 and J usage is TRBJ1-1; 10 bases fit TRBD1. Trimming took 4 bases from V and 6 from J; bases not matched to a gene: 9. Germline loops: CDR1 SGHRS, CDR2 YFSETQ. The CDR3 is made up of 15 amino acids. CDR3 loop: CASSTDPGQGPEAFF. CDR3 coding DNA: TGCGCCAGCAGCACAGACCCGGGACAGGGGCCTGAAGCTTTCTTT.

This clone has a single count. The rearrangement joins TRBV29-1 to TRBJ1-2; the match to TRBD1 covers 8 bases. V shed 7 bases, J shed 6 bases, and the junction held 10 bases outside the gene matches. The CDR3 is 13 residues long. CDR1 SQVTM and CDR2 ANQGSEA come from the germline V gene. Written as DNA, the CDR3 is TGCAGCGCGGGGCAGGGGGCTACTGATGGCTACACCTTC. This gives the protein CSAGQGATDGYTF.

The rearrangement links TRBV27 to TRBJ2-3, with 8 bases matching TRBD1. V was clipped by 5 bases and J by 4 bases; unmatched bases: 14. CDR3 length equals 17 residues. The germline CDR1 and CDR2 sequences are MNHEY and SMNVEV (reference sequence). The CDR3 DNA reads TGTGCCAGCAGTCCTCTACCCTCCAGGGGGCGATCAGATACGCAGTATTTT. Residues: CASSPLPSRGRSDTQYF.

The V gene is TRBV11-2, the J gene TRBJ2-7; 8 bases are shared with TRBD1. Germline CDR1 is SGHAT and CDR2 is FQNNGV. With V trimmed by 5 bases and J by 3 bases, 6 bases remained unmatched. The CDR3 has 14 residues. The CDR3 loop reads CASSIGTGLYEQYF. The CDR3 bases are TGTGCCAGCAGCATCGGGACAGGCCTCTACGAGCAGTACTTC.

The CDR3 bases are TGTGCCAGTACAGGGGGCGGCTACGAGCAGTACTTC. Translated: CASTGGGYEQYF. The chain recombines TRBV25-1 with TRBJ2-7; 9 nucleotides agree with TRBD1. CDR1 and CDR2 from the germline V gene are MGHDK and SYGVNS. The CDR3 has 12 amino acids. V was pared by 9 bases and J by 3 bases, with 3 bases of the junction left unmatched.

The chain carries TRBV2 and TRBJ2-2; TRBD2 aligns across 8 bases. Germline V gene sequence: CDR1 SNHLY, CDR2 FYNNEI. V was clipped by 8 bases and J by 5 bases; unmatched bases: 10. This CDR3 region has 15 residues. Written as DNA, the CDR3 is TGTGCCAGCTGGCTATGGCGGGGGGAGACCGGGGAGCTGTTTTTT. Translation gives CASWLWRGETGELFF.

V and J are TRBV5-1 and TRBJ2-3; perhaps TRBD2 as D (5 bases). V lost 0 bases to trimming and J lost 3 bases, with 17 bases between them. Germline assignment: CDR1 SGHRS and CDR2 YFSETQ. The CDR3 extends over 17 amino acids. For the CDR3, the DNA is TGCGCCAGCAGCTTGGCCGGGGTTACTCAAATGACAGATACGCAGTATTTT. It encodes CASSLAGVTQMTDTQYF.

The rearrangement uses TRBV5-1 and TRBJ2-5; possible D gene TRBD1, 6 bases. The V gene lost 6 bases and the J gene lost 7 bases, with 13 bases spanning the gap. Germline V lookup: CDR1 SGHRS, CDR2 YFSETQ. This CDR3 is built from 12 residues. This chain's CDR3 is CASTTGSLTQYF. Written as DNA, the CDR3 is TGCGCCAGCACCACAGGGAGTTTGACCCAGTACTTC.

The chain recombines TRBV7-8 with TRBJ1-5; perhaps TRBD1 as D (6 bases). This CDR3 comprises 15 residues. Germline V CDR1 and CDR2: SGHVS, FQNEAQ. V was shortened by 1 base and J by 1 base, with 8 bases between the two germline ends. CDR3: CASSLGRGSNQPQHF. The CDR3, as DNA: TGTGCCAGCAGCTTAGGCAGGGGAAGCAATCAGCCCCAGCATTTT.

The chain employs TRBV6-6 and TRBJ2-1; 12 bases line up with TRBD2. From germline, CDR1 is MNHNY and CDR2 SVGAGI (reference sequence). The CDR3 is 14 residues long. The V segment lost 9 bases and the J segment 7 bases; nucleotides outside the gene matches: 7. The DNA for the CDR3 is TGTGCCAGTACGACTAGCGGGGGAGGGAATGAGCAGTTCTTC. It encodes CASTTSGGGNEQFF.

The chain couples TRBV5-1 to TRBJ2-7; 8 positions match TRBD1. V shed 4 bases and J 0 bases; nucleotides not matched to a gene: 6. CDR1 SGHRS and CDR2 YFSETQ come from the germline V gene. CDR3 size: 15 residues. The DNA for the CDR3 is TGCGCCAGCAGCGCGGGACAGGCGAACTCCTACGAGCAGTACTTC. It translates to CASSAGQANSYEQYF.

This clone was picked up one time. The chain links TRBV7-2 to TRBJ2-7, with TRBD1 as a possible D gene (5 bases). Per the germline V gene, CDR1 is SGHTA and CDR2 is FQGNSA. The V gene lost 4 bases and the J gene lost 0 bases, with 10 bases spanning the gap. The CDR3 sequence is 14 residues long. CDR3 in DNA: TGTGCCAGCAGCTCAACAGGATTCTCCTACGAGCAGTACTTC. Translating it yields CASSSTGFSYEQYF.

The chain has TRBV11-2 and TRBJ1-5, with 9 bases identical to TRBD1. This CDR3 is 14 amino acids long. The germline V gene has CDR1 SGHAT and CDR2 FQNNGV. V gave up 5 bases and J gave up 5 bases; unmatched junction bases: 4. Here the CDR3 DNA reads TGTGCCAGCAGCAAGGGGACAGGGTATCAGCCCCAGCATTTT. Translation gives CASSKGTGYQPQHF.

Here the CDR3 DNA reads TGTGCCAGCAGCCAAGTGGGGGCGGCAGGAAACACCATATATTTT. Translated, it gives CASSQVGAAGNTIYF. The rearrangement links TRBV14 to TRBJ1-3; tentatively, D is TRBD1 (6 bases). Trimming took 1 base from V and 4 from J, leaving 11 bases between them. Per the germline V gene, CDR1 is SGHDN and CDR2 is FVKESK. This CDR3 has 15 amino acids. The variable domain in full, completed from reference TRBV14 and TRBJ1-3, reads EAGVTQFPSHSVIEKGQTVTLRCDPISGHDNLYWYRRVMGKEIKFLLHFVKESKQDESGMPNNRFLAERTGGTYSTLKVQPAELEDSGVYFCASSQVGAAGNTIYFGEGSWLTVV.

The chain recombines TRBV25-1 with TRBJ1-6; D not certain. Germline V gene sequence: CDR1 MGHDK, CDR2 SYGVNS. The CDR3 has 13 residues. The V gene lost 6 bases and the J gene lost 2 bases, with 5 bases spanning the gap. CDR3 bases: TGTGCCAGCAGGGGCCCCTATAATTCACCCCTCCACTTT. Its translation: CASRGPYNSPLHF.

This clone was counted a single time. The chain carries TRBV2 and TRBJ1-5, with 8 positions matching TRBD1. With 6 bases clipped from V and 5 bases from J, the junction kept 6 bases outside the gene matches. Germline-derived CDR1 and CDR2 are SNHLY and FYNNEI. The CDR3 covers 14 residues. The CDR3 reads CASSRQGSDQPQHF. In DNA form, the CDR3 reads TGTGCCAGCAGCAGACAGGGGTCGGATCAGCCCCAGCATTTT.

The V call is TRBV19, the J call TRBJ2-2; TRBD1 aligns across 8 bases. The CDR3 totals 16 residues. Germline V CDR1 and CDR2: LNHDA, SQIVND (reference sequence). Trimming removed 1 base from V and 4 bases from J; junction bases left unmatched: 5. The DNA for the CDR3 is TGTGCCAGTAGTATAGTGCCAGGGGGCGCCACCGGGGAGCTGTTTTTT. It yields the protein CASSIVPGGATGELFF. The complete variable domain, with remaining parts taken from reference TRBV19 and TRBJ2-2, reads DGGITQSPKYLFRKEGQNVTLSCEQNLNHDAMYWYRQDPGQGLRLIYYSQIVNDFQKGDIAEGYSVSREKKESFPLTVTSAQKNPTAFYLCASSIVPGGATGELFFGEGSRLTVL.

The CDR3 DNA sequence: TGTGCCAGCAGCGTCAGTCCAGGGGCTGGAAACACCATATATTTT. Its translation is CASSVSPGAGNTIYF. The chain employs TRBV7-6 and TRBJ1-3; D may be TRBD1 (6 bases). The germline V and J ends were trimmed by 5 bases and 2 bases, with 13 bases remaining between them. This CDR3 has 15 amino acids. Germline CDR1 SGHVS, CDR2 FNYEAQ.

V gene TRBV2 combines with J gene TRBJ1-1, with 7 bases fitting TRBD1. J lost 5 bases, V lost 4 bases, and 13 bases had no gene match. Germline lookup yields CDR1 SNHLY and CDR2 FYNNEI. The CDR3 spans 16 residues. CDR3 in amino acids: CASSGTGLSGLTEAFF. CDR3 DNA sequence: TGTGCCAGCAGTGGGACAGGTCTCAGTGGGTTGACTGAAGCTTTCTTT.

The J gene is TRBJ2-7, the V gene TRBV19, with 9 bases identical to TRBD2. Germline V gives CDR1 LNHDA, CDR2 SQIVND (reference sequence). CDR3 length: 15 amino acids. V lost 6 bases, J lost 0 bases, and 6 bases stayed unmatched. CDR3 nucleotide sequence: TGTGCCAGTAGCACTAGCGGGCTTTACTCCTACGAGCAGTACTTC. Residues: CASSTSGLYSYEQYF.